This TCR beta chain was sequenced for a study of T cell clonotyping in hematopoietic cell transplantation. Here immunoSEQ multiplex PCR was the method, and the copy in TCRdb shows in-frame clones only, minus some. The sample carries 35,000 to 50,000 clones, roughly 96% recorded once. Study outcomes and limitations: Pathologically expanded recipient clonotypes increased progressively from day 30 to day 180 as diversity fell. CD4 and CD8 repertoire contributions could not be separated without sorting. Few recipient clonotypes overlapped donors; over 95% were de novo at given depth.

The germline V and J ends were trimmed by 0 bases and 0 bases, with 11 bases remaining between them. Germline V gene sequence: CDR1 MNHEY, CDR2 SVGAGI. The CDR3 sequence is 16 residues long. A remark on this clone: Its specificity is unknown.

The clonotype was recovered from a man between 25 and 39 years old in good health. Some clones in this sample may be carry-over from other donors' samples. Sequenced material: peripheral blood mononuclear cells. The genes are TRBV6-5 and TRBJ1-1; maybe TRBD1 (5 bases). The CDR3 loop is CASSYSPRQMNTEAFF. CDR3 bases: TGTGCCAGCAGTTACTCGCCCCGACAGATGAACACTGAAGCTTTCTTT.